This T cell receptor (beta chain) appears in the sequencing data of a study of blood T cell repertoires in COVID-19. Study-wide background: The study drew acute and convalescent COVID-19 samples from the United States, Italy and Spain. PBMCs, B-cell-depleted T cells, or T cells were the source of the cDNA or gDNA that made up the material.

V was clipped by 9 bases and J by 9 bases, with 11 bases between them. Germline CDR1 MNHEY, CDR2 SMNVEV (reference sequence). There are 10 residues in the CDR3. TCRdb's copy holds only in-frame clones and misses some; the assay was immunoSEQ multiplex PCR. Among around 63,000 clones listed, more than 70% were seen once. This clonotype originated in a man in his sixties with acute or convalescent COVID-19. The sequenced sample was peripheral blood. V and J are TRBV27 and TRBJ1-1; D not certain. DNA for the CDR3: TGTGCCAGGCCGGGAGAAAAAGCTTTCTTT. Its protein is CARPGEKAFF.